A single sample gave rise to the 22 T cell receptor beta chains below, sequenced in a study of cytomegalovirus exposure and HLA in healthy donors. It was with 60 Vbeta and 13 Jbeta primers that the PCR ran. Profiled with immunoSEQ multiplex PCR; TCRdb holds only in-frame clones, not every one. The sample shows some 150,000 clones, about two thirds of them seen only once. Sequenced sample: PBMCs. The source is a woman in her thirties in good health and CMV-seronegative.

This clone was seen a handful of times. The CDR3 loop is CASSTGFSSYEQYF. CDR3 sequence (DNA): TGTGCCAGCAGTACAGGGTTTAGCTCCTACGAGCAGTACTTC. The V and J genes are TRBV28 and TRBJ2-7; D may be TRBD1 (6 bases). V was shortened by 5 bases and J by 0 bases, with 11 bases between the two germline ends. The CDR3 runs 14 residues. Germline values: CDR1 MDHEN, CDR2 SYDVKM.

The chain recombines TRBV28 with TRBJ2-7; unclear D gene. The CDR3 consists of 11 residues. Deletions cut 2 bases from V and 6 bases from J, with 5 bases between. Germline V gives CDR1 MDHEN, CDR2 SYDVKM. The CDR3 DNA reads TGTGCCAGCAGTTTAGAGCCCGAGCAGTACTTC. Translation gives CASSLEPEQYF. Based on the CDR3 plus reference TRBV28 and TRBJ2-7, the full variable domain is DVKVTQSSRYLVKRTGEKVFLECVQDMDHENMFWYRQDPGLGLRLIYFSYDVKMKEKGDIPEGYSVSREKKERFSLILESASTNQTSMYLCASSLEPEQYFGPGTRLTVT.

This clone was picked up one time. V usage is TRBV7-8 and J usage is TRBJ2-1; 9 positions agree with TRBD2. With 5 bases clipped from V and 5 bases from J, the junction kept 7 bases outside the gene matches. Per germline, CDR1 SGHVS and CDR2 FQNEAQ. The CDR3 loop spans 15 amino acids. The CDR3 region has the DNA TGTGCCAGCAGCCAAAGCGGGAGGCTCAACAATGAGCAGTTCTTC. It yields the protein CASSQSGRLNNEQFF.

The V and J genes are TRBV28 and TRBJ2-2; possible D gene TRBD1, 5 bases. The CDR3 spans 15 residues. Germline CDR1 reads MDHEN; CDR2 reads SYDVKM. Trimming cost V 6 bases and J 4 bases, with 15 bases left between them. The CDR3 nucleotides are TGTGCCAGCAGCCGACAGATTTTGGGCACCGGGGAGCTGTTTTTT. It yields the protein CASSRQILGTGELFF.

Here the CDR3 DNA reads TGCAGCGTATTCGACAGGGATAGCTCCTACGAGCAGTACTTC. Its protein is CSVFDRDSSYEQYF. The gene calls are TRBV29-1 and TRBJ2-5; 7 bases align to TRBD1. The tail of the sequence fits TRBJ2-7 better, so the J call may be wrong. The germline CDR1 and CDR2 sequences are SQVTM and ANQGSEA. The CDR3 is 14 amino acids.

The V gene is TRBV7-6, the J gene TRBJ2-5, with D unclear. Judging by the DNA end, TRBJ2-7 fits better; the J call may be wrong. Looked up from germline, CDR1 is SGHVS and CDR2 is FNYEAQ. The CDR3 runs to 14 residues. CDR3 in amino acids: CASSPPDSPYEQYF. The CDR3, as DNA: TGTGCCAGCAGCCCCCCCGATTCCCCCTACGAGCAGTACTTC.

J is TRBJ1-1 and V is TRBV11-2; D is unclear. The CDR3 has 14 amino acids. Trimming left V 1 base short and J 3 bases short, with 9 bases between. CDR1 is SGHAT and CDR2 is FQNNGV in the germline V gene. CDR3 nucleotides: TGTGCCAGCAGCTTAGTTGAGGGATACACTGAAGCTTTCTTT. Translation gives CASSLVEGYTEAFF. The variable domain in full, with the rest retrieved from reference TRBV11-2 and TRBJ1-1, is EAGVAQSPRYKIIEKRQSVAFWCNPISGHATLYWYQQILGQGPKLLIQFQNNGVVDDSQLPKDRFSAERLKGVDSTLKIQPAKLEDSAVYLCASSLVEGYTEAFFGQGTRLTVV.

This clone was recorded a few times. The rearrangement joins TRBV9 to TRBJ1-6; the D gene is possibly TRBD1 (6 bases). V was cut by 3 bases and J by 9 bases, with 13 bases left in between. The CDR3 has 14 amino acids. Germline V gene sequence: CDR1 SGDLS, CDR2 YYNGEE. CDR3 in amino acids: CASSDREGLSPLHF. The CDR3 DNA sequence: TGTGCCAGCAGCGACAGGGAGGGACTTTCACCCCTCCACTTT.

The rearrangement uses TRBV28 and TRBJ1-2, with 7 bases identical to TRBD1. V lost 6 bases to trimming and J lost 4 bases; unmatched junction nucleotides: 8. Germline loops: CDR1 MDHEN, CDR2 SYDVKM. This CDR3 comprises 14 residues. The DNA for the CDR3 is TGTGCCAGCAGCTCCGGGACAGAACTCTATGGCTACACCTTC. Translating gives CASSSGTELYGYTF.

The chain is built from TRBV5-4 and TRBJ1-4; 9 positions match TRBD1. V gave up 4 bases and J gave up 5 bases; unmatched junction bases: 6. The germline V gene has CDR1 SGHNT and CDR2 YYREEE (reference sequence). The CDR3 covers 15 residues. The CDR3 sequence is CASSNTGGGNEKLFF. Here the CDR3 DNA reads TGTGCCAGCAGCAATACAGGGGGCGGGAATGAAAAACTGTTTTTT.

The rearrangement joins TRBV5-4 to TRBJ1-5; 7 bases map to TRBD1. V lost 4 bases and J lost 7; bases outside the gene matches: 5. The CDR3 spans 13 residues. CDR1 and CDR2 (germline): SGHNT, YYREEE (reference sequence). CDR3 sequence: CASSAETGQPQHF. In nucleotides, the CDR3 is TGTGCCAGCAGCGCCGAGACAGGGCAGCCCCAGCATTTT.

This clone came up once. The chain links TRBV10-3 to TRBJ1-2; D may be TRBD1 (5 bases). Germline CDR1 is ENHRY and CDR2 is SYGVKD. CDR3 length: 13 residues. With 4 bases removed from V and 4 bases from J, the gap between germline ends came to 10 bases. CDR3 loop: CAISGGGIYGYTF. For the CDR3, the DNA is TGTGCCATCAGTGGGGGGGGAATCTATGGCTACACCTTC.

V usage is TRBV28 and J usage is TRBJ1-2, with 8 bases identical to TRBD1. Germline CDR1 is MDHEN and CDR2 is SYDVKM. This CDR3 comprises 14 residues. J gave up 5 bases and V 5 bases, and 7 bases lay outside the gene matches. The CDR3 region has the DNA TGTGCCAGCAGTGTCCCCGGGACAGGTTATGGCTACACCTTC. It translates to CASSVPGTGYGYTF.

V is TRBV6-5 and J is TRBJ1-1; 9 bases agree with TRBD1. Germline CDR1 and CDR2: MNHEY and SVGAGI. The CDR3 has 14 residues. The V and J ends lost 2 bases and 6 bases, in that order; junction bases with no gene match: 4. Here the CDR3 reads CASSYRGQGSEAFF. In nucleotides, the CDR3 is TGTGCCAGCAGTTACCGCGGACAGGGGTCTGAAGCTTTCTTT.

The chain joins TRBV28 to TRBJ2-1; D is unclear. The length of the CDR3 is 13 residues. The germline V gene encodes CDR1 MDHEN and CDR2 SYDVKM. Trimming cost V 7 bases and J 2 bases, with 9 bases left between them. The CDR3 bases are TGTGCCAGCAACGCGGTTACCTACAATGAGCAGTTCTTC. Amino acids: CASNAVTYNEQFF.

The chain links TRBV6-1 to TRBJ1-2, with 10 bases that match TRBD1. There are 15 residues in the CDR3. The junction had 7 bases not matched to a gene; V was cut back by 2 bases and J by 7 bases. CDR1 is MNHNS, CDR2 SASEGT, per germline. CDR3 DNA sequence: TGTGCCAGCAGTGAAATGGGACAGGGGATGGTTGGCTACACCTTC. It translates to CASSEMGQGMVGYTF.

This clone is a singleton in its sample. This chain uses TRBV5-1 with TRBJ1-2, with no clear D. The germline gives CDR1 SGHRS, CDR2 YFSETQ. Trimming removed 1 base from V and 4 bases from J, with 8 bases in between. The CDR3 loop spans 13 amino acids. The CDR3 DNA reads as TGCGCCAGCAGCTTGTATAGTTCCTATGGCTACACCTTC. Translation gives CASSLYSSYGYTF.

This clone appeared a few times. The V gene is TRBV7-2, the J gene TRBJ2-5; 10 bases line up with TRBD1. Germline CDR1 reads SGHTA; CDR2 reads FQGNSA. This CDR3 comprises 16 residues. With 5 bases clipped from V and 4 bases from J, the junction kept 10 bases outside the gene matches. CDR3: CASSDWDRGIRETQYF. CDR3 DNA sequence: TGTGCCAGCAGCGATTGGGACAGGGGCATTCGAGAGACCCAGTACTTC.

This rearrangement joins TRBV7-8 to TRBJ2-7, with a possible D match to TRBD2 (5 bases). Germline values: CDR1 SGHVS, CDR2 FQNEAQ. There are 12 residues in the CDR3. Trimming pared 5 bases from V and 3 bases from J, leaving 8 bases between. CDR3 sequence reads: CASSPSGYEQYF. The CDR3 DNA sequence: TGTGCCAGCAGCCCCAGCGGCTACGAGCAGTACTTC.

J is TRBJ2-5 and V is TRBV7-8, with 8 nucleotides matching TRBD1. The CDR3 extends over 15 amino acids. Germline trimming cut 5 bases from V and 3 bases from J; bases unmatched to any gene: 8. Germline CDR1 reads SGHVS; CDR2 reads FQNEAQ. In DNA, the CDR3 is TGTGCCAGCAGCCCGAGACAGGGGATGAAAGAGACCCAGTACTTC. Translating it yields CASSPRQGMKETQYF.

The chain joins TRBV30 to TRBJ2-1, with D possibly TRBD2 on 6 matching bases. From germline, CDR1 is GTSNPN and CDR2 SVGIG (reference sequence). The CDR3 extends over 14 amino acids. V was trimmed by 7 bases and J by 5 bases, leaving 18 bases between them. The CDR3 spells CALDAGLGNNEQFF. For the CDR3, the DNA is TGTGCCTTGGATGCGGGACTCGGGAACAATGAGCAGTTCTTC. Based on the CDR3 plus reference TRBV30 and TRBJ2-1, the full variable domain is SQTIHQWPATLVQPVGSPLSLECTVEGTSNPNLYWYRQAAGRGLQLLFYSVGIGQISSEVPQNLSASRPQDRQFILSSKKLLLSDSGFYLCALDAGLGNNEQFFGPGTRLTVL.

This sequence joins TRBV15 and TRBJ1-5; D is undetermined. Trimming took off 0 bases at V and 8 bases at J, with 11 bases between the two ends. From germline, CDR1 is LNHNV and CDR2 YYDKDF (reference sequence). The length of the CDR3 is 14 residues. CDR3: CATSRDPPAEPQHF. Written as DNA, the CDR3 is TGTGCCACCAGCAGAGATCCTCCCGCAGAGCCCCAGCATTTT.